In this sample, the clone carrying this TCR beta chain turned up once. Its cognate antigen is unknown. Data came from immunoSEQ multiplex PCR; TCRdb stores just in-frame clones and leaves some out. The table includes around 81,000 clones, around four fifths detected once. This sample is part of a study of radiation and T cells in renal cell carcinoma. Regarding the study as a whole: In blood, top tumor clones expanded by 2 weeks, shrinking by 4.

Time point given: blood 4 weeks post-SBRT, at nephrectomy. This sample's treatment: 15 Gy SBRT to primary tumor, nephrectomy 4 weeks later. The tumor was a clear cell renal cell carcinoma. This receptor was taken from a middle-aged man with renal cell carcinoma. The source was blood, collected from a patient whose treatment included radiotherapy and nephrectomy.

The CDR3 coding sequence is TGCAGCGTTGTGGGAACCTCTGGAAACACCATATATTTT. Translating gives CSVVGTSGNTIYF. The rearrangement links TRBV29-1 to TRBJ1-3; D unresolved. The CDR3 loop spans 13 amino acids. V was trimmed by 4 bases and J by 0 bases, leaving 7 bases between them. From germline, CDR1 is SQVTM and CDR2 ANQGSEA. Using reference TRBV29-1 and TRBJ1-3 for the parts outside the CDR3, the full variable domain is SAVISQKPSRDICQRGTSLTIQCQVDSQVTMMFWYRQQPGQSLTLIATANQGSEATYESGFVIDKFPISRPNLTFSTLTVSNMSPEDSSIYLCSVVGTSGNTIYFGEGSWLTVV.